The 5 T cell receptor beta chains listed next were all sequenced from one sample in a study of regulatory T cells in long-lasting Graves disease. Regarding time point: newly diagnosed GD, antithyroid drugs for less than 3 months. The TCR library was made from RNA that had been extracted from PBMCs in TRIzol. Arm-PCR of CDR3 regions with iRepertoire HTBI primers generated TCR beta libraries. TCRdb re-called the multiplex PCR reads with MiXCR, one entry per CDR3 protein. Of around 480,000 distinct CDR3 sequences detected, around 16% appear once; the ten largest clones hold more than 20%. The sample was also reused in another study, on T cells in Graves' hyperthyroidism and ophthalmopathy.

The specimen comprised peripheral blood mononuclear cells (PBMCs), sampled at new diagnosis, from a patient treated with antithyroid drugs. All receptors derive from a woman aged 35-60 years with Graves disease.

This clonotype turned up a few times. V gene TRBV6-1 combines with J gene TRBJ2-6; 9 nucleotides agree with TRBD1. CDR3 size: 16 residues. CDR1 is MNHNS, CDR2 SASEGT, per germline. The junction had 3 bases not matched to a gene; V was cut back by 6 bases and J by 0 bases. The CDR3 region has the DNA TGTGCCAGCAGGAGACAGGGGGGCTCTGGGGCCAACGTCCTGACTTTC. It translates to CASRRQGGSGANVLTF.

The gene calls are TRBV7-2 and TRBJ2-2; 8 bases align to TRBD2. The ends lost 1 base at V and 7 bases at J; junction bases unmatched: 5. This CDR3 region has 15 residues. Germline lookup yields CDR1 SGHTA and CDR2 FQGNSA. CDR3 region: CASSLVRGGLGELFF. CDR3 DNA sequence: TGTGCCAGCAGCTTAGTACGGGGGGGCCTCGGGGAGCTGTTTTTT.

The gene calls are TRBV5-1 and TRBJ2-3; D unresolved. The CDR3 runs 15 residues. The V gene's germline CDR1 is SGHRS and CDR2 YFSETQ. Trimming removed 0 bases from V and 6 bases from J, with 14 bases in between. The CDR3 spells CASSLVPSQTDTQYF. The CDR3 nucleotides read TGCGCCAGCAGCTTGGTTCCCTCCCAGACGGATACGCAGTATTTT.

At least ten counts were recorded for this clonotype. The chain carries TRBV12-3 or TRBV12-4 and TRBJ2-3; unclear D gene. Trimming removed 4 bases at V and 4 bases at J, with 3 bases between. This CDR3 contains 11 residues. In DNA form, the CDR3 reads TGTGCCAGCAGTTGGGCAGATACGCAGTATTTT. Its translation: CASSWADTQYF.

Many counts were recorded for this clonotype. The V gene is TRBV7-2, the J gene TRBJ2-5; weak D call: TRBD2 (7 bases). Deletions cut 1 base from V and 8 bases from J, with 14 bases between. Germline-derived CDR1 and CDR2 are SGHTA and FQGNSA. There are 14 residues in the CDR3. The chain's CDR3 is CASSLGGGLDTQYF. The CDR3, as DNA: TGTGCCAGCAGCTTAGGCGGGGGCTTGGATACCCAGTACTTC.